The T cell receptor beta chain described here comes from a study of blood T cell repertoires in COVID-19. This clone was seen a single time. Methods used by the authors: Amplification of reference gene primers was used by the study to estimate nucleated cell counts. Assay used: immunoSEQ multiplex PCR; TCRdb lists only in-frame clones, some missing. Clone size and V and J calls were adopted from that table, with D and trimming inferred from the DNA. Of 250,000 to 350,000 clones in the sample, about 80% are singletons; the top ten hold more than 15%. The ends lost 8 bases at V and 7 bases at J; junction bases unmatched: 10. In germline, CDR1 is MNHEY, CDR2 SMNVEV (reference sequence). The CDR3 loop spans 15 amino acids.

The TCR sequence derives from a person between 70 and 80 years old with COVID-19, enrolled during active disease. What was sequenced was peripheral blood. J is TRBJ2-2 and V is TRBV27, with 10 bases aligning to TRBD2. This chain's CDR3 is CASRSGGAEGGELFF. The CDR3 nucleotides read TGTGCCAGCCGAAGCGGGGGGGCCGAGGGCGGGGAGCTGTTTTTT.